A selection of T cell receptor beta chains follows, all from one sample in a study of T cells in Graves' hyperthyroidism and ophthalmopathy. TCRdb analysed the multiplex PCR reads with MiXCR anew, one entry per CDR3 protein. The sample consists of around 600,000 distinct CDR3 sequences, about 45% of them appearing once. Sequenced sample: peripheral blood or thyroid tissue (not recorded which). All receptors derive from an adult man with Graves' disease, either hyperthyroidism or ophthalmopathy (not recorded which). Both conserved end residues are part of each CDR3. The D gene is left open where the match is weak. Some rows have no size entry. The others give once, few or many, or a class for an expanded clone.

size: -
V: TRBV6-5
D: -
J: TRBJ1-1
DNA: TGTGCCAGCAGTTACCAGGGTTGGACTGAAGCTTTCTTT
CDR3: CASSYQGWTEAFF

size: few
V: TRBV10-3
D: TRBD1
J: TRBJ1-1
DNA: TGTGCCAGCAGCCAGGGGGGGCACACTGAAGCTTTCTTT
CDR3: CASSQGGHTEAFF

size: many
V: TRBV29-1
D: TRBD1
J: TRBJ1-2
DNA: TGCAGCGTTGCGGGACAGGGTTATAACTATGGCTACACCTTC
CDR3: CSVAGQGYNYGYTF

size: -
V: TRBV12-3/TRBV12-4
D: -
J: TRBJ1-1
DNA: TGTGCCAGCAGTTACGGCTCAGTGCTGGGCACTGAAGCTTTCTTT
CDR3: CASSYGSVLGTEAFF

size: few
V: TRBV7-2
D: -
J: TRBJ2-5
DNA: TGTGCCAGCAGCTTAGTAGAGTACCAAGAGACCCAGTACTTC
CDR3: CASSLVEYQETQYF

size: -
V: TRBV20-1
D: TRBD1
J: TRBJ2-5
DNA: TGCAGTGCTAGAGACCTAAGGGGACAGGGGGCCAAAGAGACCCAGTACTTC
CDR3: CSARDLRGQGAKETQYF

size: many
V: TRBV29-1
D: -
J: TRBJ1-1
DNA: TGCAGCGTCAGCGGGGGGGGTGGGGGGAACACTGAAGCTTTCTTT
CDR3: CSVSGGGGGNTEAFF

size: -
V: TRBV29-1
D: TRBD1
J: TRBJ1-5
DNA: TGCAGTGCACGCCTCCCCGGGACAGGGGGTTTCAATCAGCCCCAGCATTTT
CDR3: CSARLPGTGGFNQPQHF

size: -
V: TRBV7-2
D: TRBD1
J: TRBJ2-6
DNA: TGTGCCAGCAGTTGGGACAGGGGGCAGGCTGGGGCCAACGTCCTGACTTTC
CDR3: CASSWDRGQAGANVLTF

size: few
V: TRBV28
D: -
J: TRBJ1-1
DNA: TGTGCCAGCAGTTTGAGTGAGGGATTGTTGAACACTGAAGCTTTCTTT
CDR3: CASSLSEGLLNTEAFF

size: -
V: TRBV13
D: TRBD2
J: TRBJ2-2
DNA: TGTGCCAGCAGCGAAGGACTAGCGGGAGGTAACACCGGGGAGCTGTTTTTT
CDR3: CASSEGLAGGNTGELFF

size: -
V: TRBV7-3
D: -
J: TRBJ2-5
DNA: TGTGCCAGCAGCTTCGGGGGACTGACACAGTACTTC
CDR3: CASSFGGLTQYF

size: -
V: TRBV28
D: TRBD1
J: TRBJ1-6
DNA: TGTGCCAGCAGTTTCTCCGACAGGGCGGAGAATTCACCCCTCCACTTT
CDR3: CASSFSDRAENSPLHF

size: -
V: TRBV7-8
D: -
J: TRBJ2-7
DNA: TGTGCCAGCAGCTTCCGGACAGACCACTCCTACGAGCAGTACTTC
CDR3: CASSFRTDHSYEQYF

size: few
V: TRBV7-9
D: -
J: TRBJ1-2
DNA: TGTGCCAGCAGCTTAAACCGGGACATTGTCGGTGGCTACACCTTC
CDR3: CASSLNRDIVGGYTF

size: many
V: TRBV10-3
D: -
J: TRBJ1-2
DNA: TGTGCCATCAGTGAGGGGGGCGAGGCTAACTATGGCTACACCTTC
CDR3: CAISEGGEANYGYTF

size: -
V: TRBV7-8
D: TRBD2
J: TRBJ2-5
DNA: TGTGCCAGCAGCTTTAGCGGGAGGGCCGGGGAGACCCAGTACTTC
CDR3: CASSFSGRAGETQYF

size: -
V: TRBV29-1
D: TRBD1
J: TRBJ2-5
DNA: TGCAGCGTTGGGGACAGACATACCGAGACCCAGTACTTC
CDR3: CSVGDRHTETQYF

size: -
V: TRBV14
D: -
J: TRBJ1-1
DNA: TGTGCCAGCAGCCAAGAGTTCCTGACTGAAGCTTTCTTT
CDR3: CASSQEFLTEAFF

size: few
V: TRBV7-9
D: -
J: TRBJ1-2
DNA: TGTGCCAGCAGCTCCCCGCCAGGGTCTAACTATGGCTACACCTTC
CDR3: CASSSPPGSNYGYTF

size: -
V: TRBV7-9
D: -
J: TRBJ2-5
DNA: TGTGCCAGCAGCCGAGAGACGGGCTGGACCCAGTACTTC
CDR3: CASSRETGWTQYF

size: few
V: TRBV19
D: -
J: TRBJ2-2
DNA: TGTGCCAGTAGTATGTGGCCGAACACCGGGGAGCTGTTTTTT
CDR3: CASSMWPNTGELFF

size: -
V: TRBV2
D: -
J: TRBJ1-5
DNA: TGTGCCAGCAGTGTGGCTAGCGGGGGGTATCAGCCCCAGCATTTT
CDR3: CASSVASGGYQPQHF

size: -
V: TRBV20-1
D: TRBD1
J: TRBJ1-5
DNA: TGCAGTGCTACCGGATTGGGGACAGGGGATAATCGGCCCCAGCATTTT
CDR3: CSATGLGTGDNRPQHF

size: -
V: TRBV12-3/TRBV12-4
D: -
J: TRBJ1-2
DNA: TGTGCCAGCACCAGGGCCGGCTATGGCTACACCTTC
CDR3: CASTRAGYGYTF

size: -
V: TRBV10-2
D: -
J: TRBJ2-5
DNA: TGTGCCGCCCGGGGGTACCAAGAGACCCAGTACTTC
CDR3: CAARGYQETQYF

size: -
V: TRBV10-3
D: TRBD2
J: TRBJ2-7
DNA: TGTGCCATCAGTGATTTAGGGACTAGCGGGGGCGACGAGCAGTACTTC
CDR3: CAISDLGTSGGDEQYF

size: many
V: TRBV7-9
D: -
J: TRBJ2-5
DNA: TGTGCCAGCAGTCTCGGGTTGGGTGGCGGAGAGACCCAGTACTTC
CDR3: CASSLGLGGGETQYF

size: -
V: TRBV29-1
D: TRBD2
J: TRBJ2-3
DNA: TGCAGCGTTGTAAGGGTAGCGGGGGTAGCAGATACGCAGTATTTT
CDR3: CSVVRVAGVADTQYF

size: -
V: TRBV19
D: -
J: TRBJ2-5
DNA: TGTGCCAGTGCTCCGGGGAAGGCAGAGACCCAGTACTTC
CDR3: CASAPGKAETQYF

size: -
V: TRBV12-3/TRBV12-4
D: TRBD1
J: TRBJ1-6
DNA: TGTGCCAGCAGTAAGACAGGGAGGGGGTCACCCCTCCACTTT
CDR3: CASSKTGRGSPLHF

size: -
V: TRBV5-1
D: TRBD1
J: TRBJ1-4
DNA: TGCGCCAGCAGCCTGGACAGGGGCACGGGGAATGAAAAACTGTTTTTT
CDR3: CASSLDRGTGNEKLFF

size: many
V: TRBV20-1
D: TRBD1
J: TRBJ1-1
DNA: TGCAGTGCCCAGGGGGTACTGAACACTGAAGCTTTCTTT
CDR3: CSAQGVLNTEAFF

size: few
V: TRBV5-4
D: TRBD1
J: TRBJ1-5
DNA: TGTGCCAAGGACAGGGGGGCGGTTCAGCCCCAGCATTTT
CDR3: CAKDRGAVQPQHF

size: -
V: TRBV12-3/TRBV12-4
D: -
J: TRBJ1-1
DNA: TGTGCCAGCAGTGCTTTTTTTTTCCAGGAAGCTAAAGCTTTCTTT
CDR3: CASSAFFFQEAKAFF

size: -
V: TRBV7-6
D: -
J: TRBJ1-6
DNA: TGTGCCAGCAGGGGGGCGGGGGTTAATTCACCCCTCCACTTT
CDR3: CASRGAGVNSPLHF

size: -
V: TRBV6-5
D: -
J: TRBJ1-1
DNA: TGTGCCAGCAGTTACGGAGGCCGGCACACTGAAGCTTTCTTT
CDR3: CASSYGGRHTEAFF

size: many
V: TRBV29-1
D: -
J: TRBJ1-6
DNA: TGCAGCGTTGAAGGCTCCGGGGGCGGGTCACCCCTCCACTTT
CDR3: CSVEGSGGGSPLHF

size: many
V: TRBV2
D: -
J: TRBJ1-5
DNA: TGTGCCAGCAGTTATGCAGGGGAGGATCAGCCCCAGCATTTT
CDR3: CASSYAGEDQPQHF

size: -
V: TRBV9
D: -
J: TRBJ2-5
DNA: TGTGCCAGCAGCGTAGCCCCTGGGCTCTCAAGGGAGACCCAGTACTTC
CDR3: CASSVAPGLSRETQYF

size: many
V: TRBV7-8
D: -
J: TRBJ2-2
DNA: TGTGCCAGCAGCTTATGGGTCACCGGGGAGCTGTTTTTT
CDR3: CASSLWVTGELFF

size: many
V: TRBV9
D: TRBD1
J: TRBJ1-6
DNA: TGTGCCAGCAGCGTAGAGGGACAGTATAATTCACCCCTCCACTTT
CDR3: CASSVEGQYNSPLHF

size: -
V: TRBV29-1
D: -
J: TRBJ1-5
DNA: TGCAGCTCAGTAGGGGTGAGCAATCAGCCCCAGCATTTT
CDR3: CSSVGVSNQPQHF

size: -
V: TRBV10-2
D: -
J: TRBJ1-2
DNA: TGCGCCAGCAGTGTGACCGGGGCTAACTATGGCTACACCTTC
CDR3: CASSVTGANYGYTF

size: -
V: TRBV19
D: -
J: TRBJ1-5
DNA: TGTGCCAGTAGCCCAGGGAGGGGTGATCAGCCCCAGCATTTT
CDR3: CASSPGRGDQPQHF

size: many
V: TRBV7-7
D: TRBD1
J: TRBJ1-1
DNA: TGTGCTAGCTATCCCCGATCTGACAGGGACACTGAAGCTTTCTTT
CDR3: CASYPRSDRDTEAFF

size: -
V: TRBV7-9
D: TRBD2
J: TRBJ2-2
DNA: TGCGCCAGCAGCCAAAAGAGCGGGGGGGCCACCGGGGAGCTGTTTTTT
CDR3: CASSQKSGGATGELFF

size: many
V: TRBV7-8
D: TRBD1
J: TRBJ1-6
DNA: TGTGCCAGCAGCCAAGGGACAGGGAGTTCACCCCTCCACTTT
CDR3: CASSQGTGSSPLHF

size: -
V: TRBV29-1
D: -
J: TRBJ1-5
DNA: TGCAGCGTGGGGACTAGCGGGGGGTCCTACCGGTGGACCCAGCATTTT
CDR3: CSVGTSGGSYRWTQHF

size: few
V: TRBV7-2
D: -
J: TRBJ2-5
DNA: TGTGCCAGCAGCTTAGAGAGTGCGGGCCGGGGTTCGGAGACCCAGTACTTC
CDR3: CASSLESAGRGSETQYF

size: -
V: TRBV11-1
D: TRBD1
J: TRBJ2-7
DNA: TGTGCCAGCAGCCTAGCAGTAGCAGGGGGCGAAGAGCAGTACTTC
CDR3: CASSLAVAGGEEQYF

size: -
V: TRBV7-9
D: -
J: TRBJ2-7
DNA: TGTGCCAGCAGCTCTCTGTATGGTAAAGGCGAGCAGTACTTC
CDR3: CASSSLYGKGEQYF

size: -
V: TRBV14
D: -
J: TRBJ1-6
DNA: TGTGCCAGCATCCAGGGGAGCGGGCATTCACCCCTCCACTTT
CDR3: CASIQGSGHSPLHF

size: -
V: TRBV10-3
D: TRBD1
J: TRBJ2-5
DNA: TGTGCCAGCAGTGAGGGACAGGGTGTAAAAGAGACCCAGTACTTC
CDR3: CASSEGQGVKETQYF

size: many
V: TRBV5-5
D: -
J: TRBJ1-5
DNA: TGTGCCAGCAGCTTGGAGGCAGGGGAAGGACAGCCCCAGCATTTT
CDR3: CASSLEAGEGQPQHF